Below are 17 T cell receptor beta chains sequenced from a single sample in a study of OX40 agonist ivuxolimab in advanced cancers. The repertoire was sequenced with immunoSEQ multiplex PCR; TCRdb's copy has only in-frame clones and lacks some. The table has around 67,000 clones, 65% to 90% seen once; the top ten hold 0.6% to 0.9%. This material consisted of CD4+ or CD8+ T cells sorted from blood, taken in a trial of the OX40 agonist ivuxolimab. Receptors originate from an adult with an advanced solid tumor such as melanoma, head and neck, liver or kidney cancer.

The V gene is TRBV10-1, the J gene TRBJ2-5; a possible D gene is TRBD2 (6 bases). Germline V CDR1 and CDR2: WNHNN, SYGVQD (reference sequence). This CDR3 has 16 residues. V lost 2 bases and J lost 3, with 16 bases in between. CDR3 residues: CASSEGVRGSEETQYF. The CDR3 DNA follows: TGCGCCAGCAGTGAGGGGGTACGGGGGTCGGAAGAGACCCAGTACTTC.

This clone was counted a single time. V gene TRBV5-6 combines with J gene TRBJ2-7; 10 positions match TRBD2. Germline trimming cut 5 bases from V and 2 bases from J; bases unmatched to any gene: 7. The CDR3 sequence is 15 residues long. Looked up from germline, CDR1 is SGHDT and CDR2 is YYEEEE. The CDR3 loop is CASRLLAGDAYEQYF. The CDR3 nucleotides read TGTGCCAGCAGATTGCTAGCGGGAGACGCCTACGAGCAGTACTTC.

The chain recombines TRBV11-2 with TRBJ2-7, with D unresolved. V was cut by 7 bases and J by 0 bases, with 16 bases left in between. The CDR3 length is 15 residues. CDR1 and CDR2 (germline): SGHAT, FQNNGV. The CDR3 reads CASTREAGASYEQYF. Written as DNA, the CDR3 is TGTGCCAGCACCCGAGAGGCAGGTGCCTCCTACGAGCAGTACTTC.

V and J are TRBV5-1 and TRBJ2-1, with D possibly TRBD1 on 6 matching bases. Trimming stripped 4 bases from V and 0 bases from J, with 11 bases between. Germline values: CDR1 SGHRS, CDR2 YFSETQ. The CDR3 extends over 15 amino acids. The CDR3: CASSVQGSSYNEQFF. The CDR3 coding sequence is TGCGCCAGCAGCGTGCAGGGGTCCTCCTACAATGAGCAGTTCTTC.

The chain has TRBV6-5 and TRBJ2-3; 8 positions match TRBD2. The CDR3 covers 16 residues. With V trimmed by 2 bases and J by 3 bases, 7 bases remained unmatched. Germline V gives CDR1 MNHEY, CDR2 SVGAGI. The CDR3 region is CASSYGLAGSTDTQYF. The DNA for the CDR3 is TGTGCCAGCAGTTACGGACTAGCAGGAAGTACAGATACGCAGTATTTT.

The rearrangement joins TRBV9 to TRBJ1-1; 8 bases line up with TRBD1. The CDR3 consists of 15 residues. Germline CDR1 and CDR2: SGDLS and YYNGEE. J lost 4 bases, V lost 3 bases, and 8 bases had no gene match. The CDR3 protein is CASSARQGRVTEAFF. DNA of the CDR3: TGTGCCAGCAGCGCCCGACAGGGGAGGGTCACTGAAGCTTTCTTT.

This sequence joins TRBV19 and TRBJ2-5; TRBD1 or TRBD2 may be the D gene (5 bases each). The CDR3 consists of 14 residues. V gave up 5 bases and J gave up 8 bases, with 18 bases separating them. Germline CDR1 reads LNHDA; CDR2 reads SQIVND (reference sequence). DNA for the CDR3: TGTGCCAGTAGTCCCCCTAACACCTGGGACACCCAGTACTTC. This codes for CASSPPNTWDTQYF. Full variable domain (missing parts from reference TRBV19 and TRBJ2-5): DGGITQSPKYLFRKEGQNVTLSCEQNLNHDAMYWYRQDPGQGLRLIYYSQIVNDFQKGDIAEGYSVSREKKESFPLTVTSAQKNPTAFYLCASSPPNTWDTQYFGPGTRLLVL.

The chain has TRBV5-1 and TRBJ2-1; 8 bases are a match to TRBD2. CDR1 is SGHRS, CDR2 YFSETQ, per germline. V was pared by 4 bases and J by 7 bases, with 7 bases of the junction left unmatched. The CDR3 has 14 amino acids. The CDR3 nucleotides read TGCGCCAGCAGCGCCGGACTAGCAGGGAATGAGCAGTTCTTC. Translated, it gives CASSAGLAGNEQFF.

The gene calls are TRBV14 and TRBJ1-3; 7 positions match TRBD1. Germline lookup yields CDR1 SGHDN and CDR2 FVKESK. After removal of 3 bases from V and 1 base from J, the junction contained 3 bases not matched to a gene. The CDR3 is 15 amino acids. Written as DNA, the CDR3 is TGTGCCAGCAGCCAGAGGGACAGTTCTGGAAACACCATATATTTT. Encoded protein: CASSQRDSSGNTIYF.

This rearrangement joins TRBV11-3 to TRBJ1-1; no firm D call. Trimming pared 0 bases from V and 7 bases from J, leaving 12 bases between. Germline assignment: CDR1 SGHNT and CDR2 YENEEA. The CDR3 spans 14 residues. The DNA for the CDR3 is TGTGCCAGCAGCTTAGATGCAGATAGCAGTGAAGCTTTCTTT. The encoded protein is CASSLDADSSEAFF.

This CDR3 is CASRARPGRTDTQYF. The CDR3 DNA sequence: TGTGCCAGCAGGGCCAGGCCAGGGCGGACGGATACGCAGTATTTT. The rearrangement links TRBV6-1 to TRBJ2-3, with D possibly matching TRBD1 (5 bases). The CDR3 totals 15 residues. Looked up from germline, CDR1 is MNHNS and CDR2 is SASEGT. Trimming took 6 bases from V and 6 from J, leaving 19 bases between them.

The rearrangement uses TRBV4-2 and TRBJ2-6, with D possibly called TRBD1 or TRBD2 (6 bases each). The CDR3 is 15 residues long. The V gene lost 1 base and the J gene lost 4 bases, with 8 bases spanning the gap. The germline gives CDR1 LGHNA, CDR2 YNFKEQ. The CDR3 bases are TGTGCCAGCAGCCAAGGGGGGGCCGGGGCCAACGTCCTGACTTTC. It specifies CASSQGGAGANVLTF.

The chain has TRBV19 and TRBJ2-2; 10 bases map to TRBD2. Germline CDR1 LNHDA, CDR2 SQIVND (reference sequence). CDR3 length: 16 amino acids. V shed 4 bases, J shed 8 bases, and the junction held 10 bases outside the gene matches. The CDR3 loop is CASSSSGRRARGELFF. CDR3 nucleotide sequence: TGTGCCAGTAGTAGTAGCGGGAGGAGGGCACGTGGGGAGCTGTTTTTT.

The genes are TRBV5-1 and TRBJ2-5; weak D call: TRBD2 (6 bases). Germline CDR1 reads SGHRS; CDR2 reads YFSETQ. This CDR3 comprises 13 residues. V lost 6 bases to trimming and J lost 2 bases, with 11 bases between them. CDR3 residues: CASTLLAQETQYF. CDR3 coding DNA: TGCGCCAGCACCCTACTAGCACAAGAGACCCAGTACTTC.

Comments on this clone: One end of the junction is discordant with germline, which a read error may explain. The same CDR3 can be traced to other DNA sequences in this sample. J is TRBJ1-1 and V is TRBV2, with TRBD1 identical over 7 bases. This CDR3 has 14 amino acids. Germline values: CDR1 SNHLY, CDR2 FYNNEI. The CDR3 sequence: CASNPDRANTEAFF. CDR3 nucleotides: TGTGCCAGCAATCCAGACAGGGCTAACACTGAAGCTTTCTTC.

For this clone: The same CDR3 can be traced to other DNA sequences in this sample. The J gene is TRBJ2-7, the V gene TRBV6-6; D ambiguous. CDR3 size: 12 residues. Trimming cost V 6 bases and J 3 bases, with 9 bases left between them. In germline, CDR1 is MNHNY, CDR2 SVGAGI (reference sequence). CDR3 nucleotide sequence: TGTGCCAGCAGCCCCGGAGACTACGAGCAGTACTTC. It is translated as CASSPGDYEQYF.

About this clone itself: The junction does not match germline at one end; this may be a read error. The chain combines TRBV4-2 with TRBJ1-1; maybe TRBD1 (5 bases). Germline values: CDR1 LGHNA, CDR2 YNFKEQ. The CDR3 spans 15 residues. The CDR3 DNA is TGTGTCAGCAGCCAAGATCGGGGGAGTCACACTGAAGCTTTCTTT. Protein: CVSSQDRGSHTEAFF.